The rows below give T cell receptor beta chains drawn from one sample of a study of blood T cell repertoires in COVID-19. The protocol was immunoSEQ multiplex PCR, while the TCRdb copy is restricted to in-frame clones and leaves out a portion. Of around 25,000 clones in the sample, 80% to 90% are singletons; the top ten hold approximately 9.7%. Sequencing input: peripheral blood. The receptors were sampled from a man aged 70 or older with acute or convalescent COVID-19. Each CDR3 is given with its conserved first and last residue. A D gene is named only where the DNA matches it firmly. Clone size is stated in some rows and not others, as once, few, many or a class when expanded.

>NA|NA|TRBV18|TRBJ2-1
CASESSANEQFF
TGTGCCAGCGAATCAAGTGCGAATGAGCAGTTCTTC
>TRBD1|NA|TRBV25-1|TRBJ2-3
CASSEFGRGRDTQYF
TGTGCCAGCAGTGAATTCGGCAGGGGGAGAGATACGCAGTATTTT
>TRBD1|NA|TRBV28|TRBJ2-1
CASSLWGTGTTYNEQFF
TGTGCCAGCAGTTTATGGGGGACAGGGACTACCTACAATGAGCAGTTCTTC
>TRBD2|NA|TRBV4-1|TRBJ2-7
CASSLTEATSGGYEQYF
TGCGCCAGCAGCCTGACTGAAGCGACTAGCGGGGGTTACGAGCAGTACTTC
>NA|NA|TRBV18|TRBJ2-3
CASSLRDTDTQYF
TGTGCCAGCTCACTACGGGACACAGATACGCAGTATTTT
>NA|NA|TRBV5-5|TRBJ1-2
CASSLDPGDGYTF
TGTGCCAGCAGCCTGGACCCAGGGGACGGCTACACCTTC
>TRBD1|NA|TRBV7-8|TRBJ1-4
CASSLTGATNEKLFF
TGTGCCAGCAGCCTGACAGGGGCAACTAATGAAAAACTGTTTTTT
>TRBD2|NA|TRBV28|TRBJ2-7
CASSPSSSGSYEQYF
TGTGCCAGCAGCCCGAGTTCTAGCGGCTCCTACGAGCAGTACTTC
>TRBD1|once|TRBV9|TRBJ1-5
CASSVGLQDRGDQPQHF
TGTGCCAGCAGCGTAGGGTTACAGGACAGGGGGGATCAGCCCCAGCATTTT
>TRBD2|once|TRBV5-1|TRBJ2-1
CASSVTSGGYNEQFF
TGCGCCAGCAGCGTAACTAGCGGGGGATACAATGAGCAGTTCTTC
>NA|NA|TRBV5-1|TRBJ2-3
CASSLIRGTDTQYF
TGCGCCAGCAGCTTGATTCGGGGGACAGATACGCAGTATTTT
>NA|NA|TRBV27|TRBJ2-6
CASSPWTQPSGANVLTF
TGTGCCAGCAGTCCTTGGACACAACCGTCTGGGGCCAACGTCCTGACTTTC
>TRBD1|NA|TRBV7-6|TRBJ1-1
CASSPGQEATEAFF
TGTGCCAGCAGCCCGGGACAGGAGGCCACTGAAGCTTTCTTT
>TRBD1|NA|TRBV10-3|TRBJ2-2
CAISDGTGGTGELFF
TGTGCCATCAGCGACGGGACAGGGGGTACCGGGGAGCTGTTTTTT
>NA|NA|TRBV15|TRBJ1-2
CATSLGMSDPGYTF
TGTGCCACCAGCTTGGGTATGAGCGACCCCGGCTACACCTTC
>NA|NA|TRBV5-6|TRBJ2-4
CASSPTPLTKNIQYF
TGTGCCAGCAGCCCGACACCCCTCACCAAAAACATTCAGTACTTC
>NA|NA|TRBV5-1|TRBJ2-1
CASSLEIFSGYNEQFF
TGCGCCAGCAGCTTGGAGATCTTTAGCGGTTACAATGAGCAGTTCTTC
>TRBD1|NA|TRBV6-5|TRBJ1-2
CAIPRDRDNYGYTF
TGTGCCATTCCCCGGGACAGGGATAACTATGGCTACACCTTC
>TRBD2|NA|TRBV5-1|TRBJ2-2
CASSLGGGSKNAGELFF
TGCGCCAGCAGCTTGGGCGGCGGGAGTAAGAACGCCGGGGAGCTGTTTTTT
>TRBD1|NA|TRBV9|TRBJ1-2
CASSSTGVGYTF
TGTGCCAGCAGCTCGACAGGGGTCGGCTACACCTTC
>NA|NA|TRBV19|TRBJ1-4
CASSPGTAGTNEKLFF
TGTGCCAGTAGTCCCGGGACGGCGGGGACTAATGAAAAACTGTTTTTT
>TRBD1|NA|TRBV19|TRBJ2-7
CASTPPGQGIYEQYF
TGTGCCAGTACCCCTCCGGGACAGGGGATCTACGAGCAGTACTTC
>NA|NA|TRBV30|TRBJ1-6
CAWREYSSPLHF
TGTGCCTGGAGGGAGTATAGTTCACCCCTCCACTTT